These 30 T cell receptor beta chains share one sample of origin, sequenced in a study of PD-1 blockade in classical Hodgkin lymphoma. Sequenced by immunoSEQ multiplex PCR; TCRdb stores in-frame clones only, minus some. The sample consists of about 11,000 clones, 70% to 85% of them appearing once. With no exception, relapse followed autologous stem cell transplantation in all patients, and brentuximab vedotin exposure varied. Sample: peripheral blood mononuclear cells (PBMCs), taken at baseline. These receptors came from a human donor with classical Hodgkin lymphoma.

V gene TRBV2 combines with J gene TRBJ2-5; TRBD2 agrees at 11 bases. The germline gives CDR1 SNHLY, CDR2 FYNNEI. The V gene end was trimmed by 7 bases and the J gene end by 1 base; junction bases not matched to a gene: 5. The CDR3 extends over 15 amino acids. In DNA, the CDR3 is TGTGCCAGCACCAAACTAGCGGGGGCCCAAGAGACCCAGTACTTC. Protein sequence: CASTKLAGAQETQYF. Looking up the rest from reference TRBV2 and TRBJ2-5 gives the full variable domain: EPEVTQTPSHQVTQMGQEVILRCVPISNHLYFYWYRQILGQKVEFLVSFYNNEISEKSEIFDDQFSVERPDGSNFTLKIRSTKLEDSAMYFCASTKLAGAQETQYFGPGTRLLVL.

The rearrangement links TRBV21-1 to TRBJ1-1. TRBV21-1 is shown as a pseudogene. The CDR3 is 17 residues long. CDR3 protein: CASSTDVKKGMNTEAFF. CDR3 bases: TGTGCCAGCAGCACGGACGTCAAAAAAGGGATGAACACTGAAGCTTTCTTT.

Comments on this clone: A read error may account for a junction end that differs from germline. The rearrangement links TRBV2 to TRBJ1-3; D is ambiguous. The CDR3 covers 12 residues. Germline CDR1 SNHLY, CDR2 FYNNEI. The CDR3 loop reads CAGSEVWYTIYF. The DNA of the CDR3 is TGTGCCGGCAGTGAAGTCTGGTACACCATATATTTT.

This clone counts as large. CDR3 in amino acids: CASSLEGGMYF. The CDR3, as DNA: TGTGCCAGCAGCTTAGAAGGGGGAATGTACTTC. V usage is TRBV7-9 and J usage is TRBJ2-7; the D gene is possibly TRBD1 (6 bases). Germline V gives CDR1 SEHNR, CDR2 FQNEAQ (reference sequence). This CDR3 has 11 residues. The V and J ends lost 1 base and 12 bases respectively, with 10 bases between them.

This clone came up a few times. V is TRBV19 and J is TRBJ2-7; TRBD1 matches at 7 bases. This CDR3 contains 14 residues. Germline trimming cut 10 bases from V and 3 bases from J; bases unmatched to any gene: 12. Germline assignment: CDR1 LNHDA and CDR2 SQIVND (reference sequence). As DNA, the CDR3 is TGTGCCACCCAGACAGGGATCGGAAACTACGAGCAGTACTTC. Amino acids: CATQTGIGNYEQYF.

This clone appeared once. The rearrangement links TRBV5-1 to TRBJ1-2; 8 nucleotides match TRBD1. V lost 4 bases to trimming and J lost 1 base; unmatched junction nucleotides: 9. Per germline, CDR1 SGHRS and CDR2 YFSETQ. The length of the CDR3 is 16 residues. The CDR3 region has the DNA TGCGCCAGCAGCCTGGACAGGGCGCATGGTAACTATGGCTACACCTTC. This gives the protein CASSLDRAHGNYGYTF.

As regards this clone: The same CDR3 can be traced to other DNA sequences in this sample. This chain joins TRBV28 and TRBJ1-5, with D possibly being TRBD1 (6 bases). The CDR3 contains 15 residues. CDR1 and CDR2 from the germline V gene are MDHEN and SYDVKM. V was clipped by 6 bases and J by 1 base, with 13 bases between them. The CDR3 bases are TGTGCCAGCAGGGGGGGCAGATGGAGCAATCAGCCCCAGCATTTT. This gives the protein CASRGGRWSNQPQHF.

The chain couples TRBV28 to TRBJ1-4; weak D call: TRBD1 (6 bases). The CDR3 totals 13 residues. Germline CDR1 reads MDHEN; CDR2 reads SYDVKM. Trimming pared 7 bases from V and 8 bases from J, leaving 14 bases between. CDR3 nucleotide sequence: TGTGCCAGCACGGGGGGGCGGTGGGAAAAACTGTTTTTT. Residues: CASTGGRWEKLFF.

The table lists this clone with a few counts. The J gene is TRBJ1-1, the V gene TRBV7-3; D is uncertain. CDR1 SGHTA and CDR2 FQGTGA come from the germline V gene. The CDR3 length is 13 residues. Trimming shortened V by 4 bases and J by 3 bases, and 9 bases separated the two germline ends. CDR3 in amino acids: CASSSGLDTEAFF. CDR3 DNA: TGTGCCAGCAGCTCCGGACTGGACACTGAAGCTTTCTTT. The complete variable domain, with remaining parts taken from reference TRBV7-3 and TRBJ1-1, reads GAGVSQTPSNKVTEKGKYVELRCDPISGHTALYWYRQSLGQGPEFLIYFQGTGAADDSGLPNDRFFAVRPEGSVSTLKIQRTERGDSAVYLCASSSGLDTEAFFGQGTRLTVV.

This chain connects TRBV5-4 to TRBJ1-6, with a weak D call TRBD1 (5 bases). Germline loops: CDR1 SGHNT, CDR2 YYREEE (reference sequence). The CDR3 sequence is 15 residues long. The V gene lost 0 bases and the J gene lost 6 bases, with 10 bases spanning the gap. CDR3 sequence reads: CASSLALGVNSPLHF. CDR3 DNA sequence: TGTGCCAGCAGCTTGGCCTTAGGGGTTAATTCACCCCTCCACTTT.

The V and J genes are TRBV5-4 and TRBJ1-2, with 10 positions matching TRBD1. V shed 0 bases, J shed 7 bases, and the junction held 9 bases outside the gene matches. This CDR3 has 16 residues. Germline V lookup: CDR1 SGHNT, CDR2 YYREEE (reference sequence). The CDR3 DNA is TGTGCCAGCAGCTTGGATCGGGACAGGGGAGATGCTGGCTACACCTTC. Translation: CASSLDRDRGDAGYTF.

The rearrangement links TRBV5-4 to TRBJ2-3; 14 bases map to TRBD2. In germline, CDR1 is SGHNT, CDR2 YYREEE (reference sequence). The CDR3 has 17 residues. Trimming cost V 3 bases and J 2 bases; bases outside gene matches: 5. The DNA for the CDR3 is TGTGCCAGCAGCTCCGGGACTAGCGGGAGCTACACAGATACGCAGTATTTT. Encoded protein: CASSSGTSGSYTDTQYF.

The CDR3 is CASVRPGGGETQYF. The CDR3 DNA follows: TGTGCCAGCGTGCGACCGGGGGGTGGGGAGACCCAGTACTTC. The chain joins TRBV28 to TRBJ2-5; 7 bases line up with TRBD2. This CDR3 has 14 amino acids. CDR1 is MDHEN, CDR2 SYDVKM, per germline. The trim removed 8 bases at V and 5 bases at J, leaving 11 bases unmatched.

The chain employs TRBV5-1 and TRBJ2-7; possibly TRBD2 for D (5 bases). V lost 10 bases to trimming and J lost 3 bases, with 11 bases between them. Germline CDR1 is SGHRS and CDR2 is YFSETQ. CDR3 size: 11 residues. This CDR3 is CADYFSYEQYF. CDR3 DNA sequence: TGCGCCGACTACTTTAGCTACGAGCAGTACTTC.

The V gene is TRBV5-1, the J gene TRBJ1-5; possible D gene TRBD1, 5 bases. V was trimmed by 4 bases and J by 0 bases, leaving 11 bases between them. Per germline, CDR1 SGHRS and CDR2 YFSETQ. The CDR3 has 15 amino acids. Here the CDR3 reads CASSEGAYSNQPQHF. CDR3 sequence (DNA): TGCGCCAGCAGCGAAGGGGCTTATAGCAATCAGCCCCAGCATTTT.

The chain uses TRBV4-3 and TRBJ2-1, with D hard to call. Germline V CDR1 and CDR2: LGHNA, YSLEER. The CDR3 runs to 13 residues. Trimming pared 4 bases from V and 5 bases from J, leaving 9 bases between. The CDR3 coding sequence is TGCGCCAGCAGCCGGGGATTAGACAATGAGCAGTTCTTC. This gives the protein CASSRGLDNEQFF.

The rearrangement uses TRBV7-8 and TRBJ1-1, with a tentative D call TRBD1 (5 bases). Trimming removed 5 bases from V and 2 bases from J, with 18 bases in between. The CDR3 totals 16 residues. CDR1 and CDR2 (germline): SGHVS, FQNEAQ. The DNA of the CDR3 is TGTGCCAGCAGCACTCAATTATTAGGGGTCAACACTGAAGCTTTCTTT. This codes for CASSTQLLGVNTEAFF.

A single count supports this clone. The CDR3 DNA reads as TGCGCCAGCAGCCAAGATCGGGGGTGGGGCATTCAGTACTTC. This translates into CASSQDRGWGIQYF. This chain links TRBV4-3 with TRBJ2-4; D is perhaps TRBD2 (6 bases). In germline, CDR1 is LGHNA, CDR2 YSLEER. V was trimmed by 0 bases and J by 9 bases, leaving 12 bases between them. CDR3 length equals 14 residues.

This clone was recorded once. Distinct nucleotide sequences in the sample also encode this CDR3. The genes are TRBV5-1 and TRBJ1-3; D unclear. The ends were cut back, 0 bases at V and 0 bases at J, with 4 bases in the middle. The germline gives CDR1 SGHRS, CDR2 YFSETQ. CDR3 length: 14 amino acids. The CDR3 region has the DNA TGCGCCAGCAGCTTGGGTAGCTCTGGAAACACCATATATTTT. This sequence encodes CASSLGSSGNTIYF.

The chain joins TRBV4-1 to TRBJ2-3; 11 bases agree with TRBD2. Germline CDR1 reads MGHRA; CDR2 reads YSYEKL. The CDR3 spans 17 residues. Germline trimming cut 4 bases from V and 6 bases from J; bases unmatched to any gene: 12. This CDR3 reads CASSPPPELAGVDTQYF. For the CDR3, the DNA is TGCGCCAGCAGCCCCCCTCCGGAACTAGCGGGAGTTGATACGCAGTATTTT.

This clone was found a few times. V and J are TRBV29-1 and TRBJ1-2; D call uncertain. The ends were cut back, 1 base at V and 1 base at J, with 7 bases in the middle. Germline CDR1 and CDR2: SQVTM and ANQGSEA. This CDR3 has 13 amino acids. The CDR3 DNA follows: TGCAGCGTTGAAGGGGAGTTTAACTATGGCTACACCTTC. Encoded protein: CSVEGEFNYGYTF.

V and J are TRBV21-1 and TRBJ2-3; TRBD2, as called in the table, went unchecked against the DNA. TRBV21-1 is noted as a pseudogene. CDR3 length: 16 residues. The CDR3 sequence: CASSKFSSPGTDTQYF. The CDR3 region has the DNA TGTGCCAGCAGCAAATTCTCTAGCCCAGGCACAGATACGCAGTATTTT.

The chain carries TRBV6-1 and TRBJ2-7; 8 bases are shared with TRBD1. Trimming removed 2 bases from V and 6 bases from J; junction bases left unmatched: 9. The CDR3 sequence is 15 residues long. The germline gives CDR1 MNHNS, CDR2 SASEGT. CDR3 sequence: CASSERARGLGEQYF. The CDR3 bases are TGTGCCAGCAGTGAAAGGGCCAGGGGGCTCGGCGAGCAGTACTTC.

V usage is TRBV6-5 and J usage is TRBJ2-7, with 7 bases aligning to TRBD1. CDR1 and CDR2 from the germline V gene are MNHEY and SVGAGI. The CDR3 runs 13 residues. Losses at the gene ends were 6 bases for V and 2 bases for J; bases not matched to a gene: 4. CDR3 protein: CASRETGAYEQYF. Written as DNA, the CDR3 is TGTGCCAGCAGAGAAACAGGGGCCTACGAGCAGTACTTC.

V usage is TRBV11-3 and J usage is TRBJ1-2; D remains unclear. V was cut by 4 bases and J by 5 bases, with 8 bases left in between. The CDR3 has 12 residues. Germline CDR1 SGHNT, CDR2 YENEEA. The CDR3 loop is CASSSSGYGYTF. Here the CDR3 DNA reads TGTGCCAGCAGCTCTAGTGGGTATGGCTACACCTTC.

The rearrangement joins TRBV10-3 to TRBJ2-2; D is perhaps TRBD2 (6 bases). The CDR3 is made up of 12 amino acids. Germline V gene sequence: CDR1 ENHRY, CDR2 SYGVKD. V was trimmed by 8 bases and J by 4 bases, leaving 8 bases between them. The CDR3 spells CAIGGRTGELFF. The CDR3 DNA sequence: TGTGCCATCGGAGGGCGCACCGGGGAGCTGTTTTTT.

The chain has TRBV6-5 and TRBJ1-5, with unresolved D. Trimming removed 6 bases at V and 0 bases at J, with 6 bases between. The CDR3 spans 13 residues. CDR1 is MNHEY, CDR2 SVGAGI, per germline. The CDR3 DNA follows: TGTGCCAGCAGCCTTCATAGCAATCAGCCCCAGCATTTT. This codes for CASSLHSNQPQHF.

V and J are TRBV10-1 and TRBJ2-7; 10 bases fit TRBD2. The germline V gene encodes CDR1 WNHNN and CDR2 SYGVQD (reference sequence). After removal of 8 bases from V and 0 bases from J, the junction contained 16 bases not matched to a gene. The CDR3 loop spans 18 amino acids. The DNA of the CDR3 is TGCGCCAGCCCTCCCTACTCGCATAGCGGGGGGCCCTCCTACGAGCAGTACTTC. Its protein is CASPPYSHSGGPSYEQYF.

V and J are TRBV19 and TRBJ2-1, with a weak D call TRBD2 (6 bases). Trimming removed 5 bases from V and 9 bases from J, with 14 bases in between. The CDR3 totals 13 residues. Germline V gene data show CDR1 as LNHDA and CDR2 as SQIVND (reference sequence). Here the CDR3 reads CASSRGGPVEQFF. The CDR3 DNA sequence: TGTGCCAGTAGTCGAGGAGGGCCGGTTGAGCAGTTCTTC.

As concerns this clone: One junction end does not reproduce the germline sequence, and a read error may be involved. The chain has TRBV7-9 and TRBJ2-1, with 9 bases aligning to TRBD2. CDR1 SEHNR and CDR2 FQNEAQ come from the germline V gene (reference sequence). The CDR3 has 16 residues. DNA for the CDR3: TGCGCCAGCAGCCAAGATCTAGCGGGGATCTACAATGAGCAGTTCTTC. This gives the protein CASSQDLAGIYNEQFF.